These T cell receptor beta chains were read from a single sample in a study of T cells after yellow fever vaccination. TCRdb re-called the 5' RACE reads through MiXCR, storing one row per CDR3 protein. The data show some 110,000 distinct CDR3 sequences, with 7% to 8.5% seen just once and over 25% held by the top ten. The material sequenced was CD8+ T cells sorted from PBMCs, taken 45 days after the yellow fever booster vaccination. Source of these receptors: a man aged 25 to 40 who received the YFV17D yellow fever vaccine. Both conserved end residues are part of each CDR3. D genes are given only for firm matches. The listing skips clone size in some rows; elsewhere it reads once, few, many or a size class.

TRBJ2-1 - many TRBV6-5 CASSYSIQMAYNEQFF TGTGCCAGCAGTTACTCGATCCAGATGGCCTACAATGAGCAGTTCTTC
TRBJ2-2 - many TRBV15 CATSRDQQVWTGELFF TGTGCCACCAGCAGAGATCAACAGGTTTGGACCGGGGAGCTGTTTTTT
TRBJ2-2 TRBD1 - TRBV14 CASSPGQGTGELFF TGTGCCAGCAGCCCGGGACAGGGCACCGGGGAGCTGTTTTTT
TRBJ2-7 - many TRBV27 CASIKGASPNDEQYF TGTGCCAGCATCAAAGGGGCTAGCCCAAACGACGAGCAGTACTTC
TRBJ2-7 - - TRBV10-2 CASSENREHSYEQYF TGCGCCAGCAGTGAGAATAGGGAACACTCCTACGAGCAGTACTTC
TRBJ2-3 TRBD2 many TRBV20-1 CSARDMYGTRGTDTQYF TGCAGTGCTAGAGATATGTACGGGACTAGGGGCACAGATACGCAGTATTTT
TRBJ2-5 TRBD2 many TRBV7-9 CASSSLAGVQETQYF TGTGCCAGCAGCTCCCTAGCGGGAGTACAAGAGACCCAGTACTTC
TRBJ2-5 TRBD1 many TRBV4-3 CASSLTGTELQETQYF TGCGCCAGCAGCCTCACCGGGACAGAGCTCCAAGAGACCCAGTACTTC
TRBJ2-3 TRBD1 - TRBV24-1 CATSDFGQGSTDTQYF TGTGCCACCAGTGATTTCGGACAGGGAAGTACAGATACGCAGTATTTT
TRBJ2-2 TRBD1 few TRBV6-4 CASSALPGQGNTGELFF TGTGCCAGCAGTGCCCTCCCGGGACAGGGGAACACCGGGGAGCTGTTTTTT
TRBJ2-1 - many TRBV3-1 CASSRTGFRFSYNEQFF TGTGCCAGCAGCCGAACAGGGTTCAGATTTTCCTACAATGAGCAGTTCTTC
TRBJ1-3 - many TRBV9 CASSSGNTIYF TGTGCCAGCAGCTCTGGAAACACCATATATTTT